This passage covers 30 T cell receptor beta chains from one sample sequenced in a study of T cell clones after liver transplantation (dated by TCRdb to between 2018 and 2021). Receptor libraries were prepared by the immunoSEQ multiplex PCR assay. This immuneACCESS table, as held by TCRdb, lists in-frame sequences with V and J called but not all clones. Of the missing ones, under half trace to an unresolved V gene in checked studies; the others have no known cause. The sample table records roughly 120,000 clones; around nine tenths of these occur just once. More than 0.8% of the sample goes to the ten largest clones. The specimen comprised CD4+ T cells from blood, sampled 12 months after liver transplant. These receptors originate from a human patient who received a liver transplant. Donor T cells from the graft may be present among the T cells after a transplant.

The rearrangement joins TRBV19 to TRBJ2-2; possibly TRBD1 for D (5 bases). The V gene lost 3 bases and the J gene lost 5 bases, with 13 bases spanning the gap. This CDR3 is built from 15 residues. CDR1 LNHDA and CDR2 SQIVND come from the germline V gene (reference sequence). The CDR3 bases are TGTGCCAGTAGTATTTTGGCAGGGCGGACCGGGGAGCTGTTTTTT. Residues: CASSILAGRTGELFF.

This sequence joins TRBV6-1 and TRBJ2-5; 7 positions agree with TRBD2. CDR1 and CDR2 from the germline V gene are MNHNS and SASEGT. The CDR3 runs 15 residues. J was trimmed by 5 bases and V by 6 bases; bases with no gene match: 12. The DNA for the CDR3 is TGTGCCAGCAGGGAGAACGGACTAGGCGGGGAGACCCAGTACTTC. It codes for CASRENGLGGETQYF.

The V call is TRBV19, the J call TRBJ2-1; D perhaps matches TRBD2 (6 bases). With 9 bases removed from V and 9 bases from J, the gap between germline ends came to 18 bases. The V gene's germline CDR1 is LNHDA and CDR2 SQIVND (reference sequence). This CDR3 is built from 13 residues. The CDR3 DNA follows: TGTGCCAGCCGGGACTCCAGAAGGGGTGAGCAGTTCTTC. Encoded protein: CASRDSRRGEQFF.

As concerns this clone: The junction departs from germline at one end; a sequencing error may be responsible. The CDR3 sequence is CASSLVLAGNDNTDTQYF. The CDR3 nucleotides are TGTGCTAGCAGCTTAGTACTAGCGGGAAATGACAACACAGATACGCAGTATTTT. The chain employs TRBV7-7 and TRBJ2-3; the match to TRBD2 covers 10 bases. The CDR3 runs 18 residues. Germline values: CDR1 SSHAT, CDR2 FNYEAQ (reference sequence).

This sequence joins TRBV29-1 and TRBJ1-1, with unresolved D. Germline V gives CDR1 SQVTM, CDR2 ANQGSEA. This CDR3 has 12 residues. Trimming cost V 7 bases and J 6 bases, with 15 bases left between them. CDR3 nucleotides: TGCAGCGCGAGACTAGGCATCGCTGAAGCTTTCTTT. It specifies CSARLGIAEAFF.

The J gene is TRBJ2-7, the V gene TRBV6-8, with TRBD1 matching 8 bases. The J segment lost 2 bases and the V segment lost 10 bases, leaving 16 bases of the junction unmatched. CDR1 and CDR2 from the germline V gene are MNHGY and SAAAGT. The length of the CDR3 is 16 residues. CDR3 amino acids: CAISGVEGQVTYEQYF. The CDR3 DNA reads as TGTGCCATCTCGGGGGTGGAGGGACAGGTGACCTACGAGCAGTACTTC.

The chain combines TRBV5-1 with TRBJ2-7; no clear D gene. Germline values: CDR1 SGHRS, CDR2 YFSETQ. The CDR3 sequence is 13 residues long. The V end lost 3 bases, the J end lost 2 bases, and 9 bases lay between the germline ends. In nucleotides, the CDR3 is TGCGCCAGCAGCTACGAAAGGCCCTACGAGCAGTACTTC. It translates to CASSYERPYEQYF.

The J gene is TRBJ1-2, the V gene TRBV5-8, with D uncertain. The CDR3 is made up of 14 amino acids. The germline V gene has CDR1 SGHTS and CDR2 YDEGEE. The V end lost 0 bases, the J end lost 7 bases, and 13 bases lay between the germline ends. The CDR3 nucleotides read TGTGCCAGCAGCTTGGAGTCGGGGATCGGTGGCTACACCTTC. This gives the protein CASSLESGIGGYTF.

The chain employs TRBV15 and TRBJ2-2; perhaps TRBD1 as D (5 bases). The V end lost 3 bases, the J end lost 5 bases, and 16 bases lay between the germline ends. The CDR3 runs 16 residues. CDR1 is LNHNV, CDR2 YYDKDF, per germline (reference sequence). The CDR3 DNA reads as TGTGCCACCAGCAGCGTAGGGGCGACGGTGACCGGGGAGCTGTTTTTT. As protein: CATSSVGATVTGELFF.

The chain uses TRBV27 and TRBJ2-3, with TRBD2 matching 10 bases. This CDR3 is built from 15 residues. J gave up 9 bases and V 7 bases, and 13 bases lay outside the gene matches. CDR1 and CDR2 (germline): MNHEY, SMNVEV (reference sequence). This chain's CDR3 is CASMSGLAGVETQYF. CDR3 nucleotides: TGTGCCAGCATGTCCGGGCTAGCGGGAGTTGAGACGCAGTATTTT.

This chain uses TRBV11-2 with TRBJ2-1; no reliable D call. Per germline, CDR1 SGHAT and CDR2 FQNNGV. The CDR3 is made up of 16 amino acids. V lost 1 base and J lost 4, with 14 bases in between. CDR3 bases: TGTGCCAGCAGCTTAGTCTTAGCTGGTCTGTACAATGAGCAGTTCTTC. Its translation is CASSLVLAGLYNEQFF.

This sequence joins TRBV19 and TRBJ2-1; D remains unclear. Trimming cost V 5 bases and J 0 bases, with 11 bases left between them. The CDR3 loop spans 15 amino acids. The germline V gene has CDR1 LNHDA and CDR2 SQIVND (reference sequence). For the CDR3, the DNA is TGTGCCAGTAGTGGCCTGCCTAGCTCCTACAATGAGCAGTTCTTC. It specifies CASSGLPSSYNEQFF.

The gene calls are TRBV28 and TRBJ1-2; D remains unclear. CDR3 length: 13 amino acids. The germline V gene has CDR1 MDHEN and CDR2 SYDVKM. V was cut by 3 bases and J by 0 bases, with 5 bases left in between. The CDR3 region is CASSFGANYGYTF. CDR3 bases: TGTGCCAGCAGTTTTGGAGCTAACTATGGCTACACCTTC.

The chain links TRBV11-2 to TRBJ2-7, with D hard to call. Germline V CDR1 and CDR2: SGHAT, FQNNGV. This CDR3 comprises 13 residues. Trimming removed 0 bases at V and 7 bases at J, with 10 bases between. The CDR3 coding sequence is TGTGCCAGCAGCTTAGATCTCCAAAGGGAGCAGTACTTC. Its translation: CASSLDLQREQYF.

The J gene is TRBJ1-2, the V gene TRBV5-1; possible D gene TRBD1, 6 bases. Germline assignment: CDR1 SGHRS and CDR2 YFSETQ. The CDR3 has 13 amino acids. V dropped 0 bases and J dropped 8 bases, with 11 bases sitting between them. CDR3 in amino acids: CASSLAGANGYTF. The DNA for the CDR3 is TGCGCCAGCAGCTTGGCAGGGGCTAACGGCTACACCTTC.

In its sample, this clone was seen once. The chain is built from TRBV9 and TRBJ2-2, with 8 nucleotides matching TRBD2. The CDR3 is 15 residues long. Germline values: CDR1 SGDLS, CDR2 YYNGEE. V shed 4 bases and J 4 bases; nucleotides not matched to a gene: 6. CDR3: CASSQAGVSTGELFF. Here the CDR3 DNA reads TGTGCCAGCAGCCAAGCGGGAGTGAGCACCGGGGAGCTGTTTTTT.

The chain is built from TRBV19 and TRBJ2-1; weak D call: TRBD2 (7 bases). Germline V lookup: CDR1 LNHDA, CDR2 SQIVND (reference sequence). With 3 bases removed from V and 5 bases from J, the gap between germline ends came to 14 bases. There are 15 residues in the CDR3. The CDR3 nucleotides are TGTGCCAGTAGTATTGGTGGGAGGGGGAACAATGAGCAGTTCTTC. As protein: CASSIGGRGNNEQFF. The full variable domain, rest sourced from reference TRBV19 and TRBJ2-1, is DGGITQSPKYLFRKEGQNVTLSCEQNLNHDAMYWYRQDPGQGLRLIYYSQIVNDFQKGDIAEGYSVSREKKESFPLTVTSAQKNPTAFYLCASSIGGRGNNEQFFGPGTRLTVL.

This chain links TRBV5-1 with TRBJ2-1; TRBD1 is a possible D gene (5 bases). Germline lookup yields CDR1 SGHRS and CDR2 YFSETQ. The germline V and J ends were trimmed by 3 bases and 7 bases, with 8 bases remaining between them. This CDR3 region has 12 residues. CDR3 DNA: TGCGCCAGCAGCTCTCAGGGTAATGAGCAGTTCTTC. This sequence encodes CASSSQGNEQFF.

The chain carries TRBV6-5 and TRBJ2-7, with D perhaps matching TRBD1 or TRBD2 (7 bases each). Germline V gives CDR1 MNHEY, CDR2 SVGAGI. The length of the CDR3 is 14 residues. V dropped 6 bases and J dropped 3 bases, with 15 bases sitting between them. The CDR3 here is CASRRQGGSYEQYF. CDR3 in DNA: TGTGCCAGCAGGAGACAGGGAGGGAGCTACGAGCAGTACTTC.

As DNA, the CDR3 is TGTGCCAGCAGTGAGTTAGGGCTTTCCTCTGGAAACACCATATATTTT. Translated, it gives CASSELGLSSGNTIYF. This rearrangement joins TRBV6-1 to TRBJ1-3, with D unresolved. The V end lost 3 bases, the J end lost 0 bases, and 12 bases lay between the germline ends. Germline CDR1 is MNHNS and CDR2 is SASEGT. The CDR3 runs 16 residues.

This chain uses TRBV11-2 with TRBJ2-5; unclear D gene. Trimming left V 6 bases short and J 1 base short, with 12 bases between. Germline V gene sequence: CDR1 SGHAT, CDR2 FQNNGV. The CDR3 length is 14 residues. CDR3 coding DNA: TGTGCCAGCAGACTGACGGGCGCCCAAGAGACCCAGTACTTC. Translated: CASRLTGAQETQYF.

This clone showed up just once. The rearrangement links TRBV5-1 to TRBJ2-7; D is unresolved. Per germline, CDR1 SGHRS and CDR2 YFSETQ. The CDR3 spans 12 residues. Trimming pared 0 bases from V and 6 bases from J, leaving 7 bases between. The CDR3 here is CASSLEGPEQYF. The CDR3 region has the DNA TGCGCCAGCAGCTTGGAGGGCCCCGAGCAGTACTTC. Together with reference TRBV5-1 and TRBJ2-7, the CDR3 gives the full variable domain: KAGVTQTPRYLIKTRGQQVTLSCSPISGHRSVSWYQQTPGQGLQFLFEYFSETQRNKGNFPGRFSGRQFSNSRSEMNVSTLELGDSALYLCASSLEGPEQYFGPGTRLTVT.

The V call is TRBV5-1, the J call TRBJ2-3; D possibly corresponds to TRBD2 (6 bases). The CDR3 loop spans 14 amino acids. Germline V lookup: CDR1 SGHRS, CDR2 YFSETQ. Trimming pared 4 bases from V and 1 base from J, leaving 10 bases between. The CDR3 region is CASSSSGGTDTQYF. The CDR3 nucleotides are TGCGCCAGCAGCAGTAGCGGCGGCACAGATACGCAGTATTTT. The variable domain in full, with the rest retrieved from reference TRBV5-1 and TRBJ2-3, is KAGVTQTPRYLIKTRGQQVTLSCSPISGHRSVSWYQQTPGQGLQFLFEYFSETQRNKGNFPGRFSGRQFSNSRSEMNVSTLELGDSALYLCASSSSGGTDTQYFGPGTRLTVL.

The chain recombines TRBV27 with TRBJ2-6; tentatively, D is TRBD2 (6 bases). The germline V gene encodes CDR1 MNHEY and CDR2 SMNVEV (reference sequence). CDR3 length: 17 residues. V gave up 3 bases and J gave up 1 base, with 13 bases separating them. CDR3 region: CASSLRDPPSGANVLTF. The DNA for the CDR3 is TGTGCCAGCAGTTTGCGGGACCCCCCGTCTGGGGCCAACGTCCTGACTTTC.

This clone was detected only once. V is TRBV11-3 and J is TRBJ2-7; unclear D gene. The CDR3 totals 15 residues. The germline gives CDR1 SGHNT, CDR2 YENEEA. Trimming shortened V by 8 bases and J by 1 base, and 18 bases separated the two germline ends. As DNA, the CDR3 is TGTGCCAGCCAACCCGGACGACGAACTTCCTACGAGCAGTACTTC. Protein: CASQPGRRTSYEQYF.

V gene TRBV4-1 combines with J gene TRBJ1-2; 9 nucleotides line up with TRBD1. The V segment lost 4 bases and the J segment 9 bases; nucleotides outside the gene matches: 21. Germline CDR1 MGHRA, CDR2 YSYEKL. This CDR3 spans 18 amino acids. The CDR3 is CASSPQSGQGVRSGRYTF. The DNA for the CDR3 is TGCGCCAGCAGCCCACAATCGGGACAGGGAGTGAGGTCCGGGCGCTACACCTTC.

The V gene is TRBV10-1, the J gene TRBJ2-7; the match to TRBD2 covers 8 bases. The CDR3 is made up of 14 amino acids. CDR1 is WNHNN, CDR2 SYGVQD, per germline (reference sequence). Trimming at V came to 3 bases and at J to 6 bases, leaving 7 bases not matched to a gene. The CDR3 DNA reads TGCGCCAGCAGTGATTCCCGGGGGGGACTCGAGCAGTACTTC. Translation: CASSDSRGGLEQYF.

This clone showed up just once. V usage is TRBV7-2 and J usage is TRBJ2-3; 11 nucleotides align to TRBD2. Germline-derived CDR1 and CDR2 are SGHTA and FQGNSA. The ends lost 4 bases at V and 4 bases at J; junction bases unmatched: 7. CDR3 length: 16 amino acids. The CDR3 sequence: CASSSSQLAGADTQYF. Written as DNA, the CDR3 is TGTGCCAGCAGCTCCTCGCAACTAGCGGGAGCAGATACGCAGTATTTT.

CDR3 coding DNA: TGCGCCAGCGGTCTTCAAAGGGATCAGCCCCAGCATTTT. Protein sequence: CASGLQRDQPQHF. The J gene is TRBJ1-5, the V gene TRBV10-2; D is ambiguous. V was trimmed by 8 bases and J by 5 bases, leaving 13 bases between them. Germline-derived CDR1 and CDR2 are WSHSY and SAAADI. The length of the CDR3 is 13 residues.

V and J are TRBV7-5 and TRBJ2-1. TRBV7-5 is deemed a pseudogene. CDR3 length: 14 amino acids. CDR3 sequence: CALLPRSSYNEQFF. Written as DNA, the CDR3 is TGTGCCCTTCTACCCAGAAGCTCCTACAATGAGCAGTTCTTC.